A single T cell receptor (beta chain) is shown here with its context. What it binds is unknown. TCRdb's copy holds only in-frame clones and misses some; the assay was immunoSEQ multiplex PCR. Seen here are 90,000 to 100,000 clones, around nine tenths observed once, and the top ten hold roughly 0.58%. V trimming: 0 bases; J trimming: 6 bases; junction bases outside the gene matches: 6. Germline V gene data show CDR1 as SGHRS and CDR2 as YFSETQ. CDR3 length: 15 amino acids. The entry originates in a study of a mutant IDH1 vaccine in newly diagnosed glioma. As for the study in general: Mean patient age was around 40 years; about 60% were male and roughly 38% female. Before enrollment, the patients had been treated with radiotherapy alone, temozolomide alone, or both together. Most of them had received both. General observations from the study: Whatever changes occurred in top peripheral T cell clonotypes seemed unrelated to pseudoprogression.

The time point: baseline, week 1 (first vaccination visit). The treatment denotes: pre-vaccination baseline after standard-of-care therapy. Astrocytomas that were new, WHO grade 3 or 4, IDH1-mutant and ATRX-lost were present in the donors. Here the sequenced sample was PBMCs, taken from a glioma patient treated with radiotherapy, temozolomide or both. The chain uses TRBV5-1 and TRBJ1-2; 9 bases are shared with TRBD1. This TCR came from a woman aged 45-65 years with glioma. The CDR3 coding sequence is TGCGCCAGCAGCTTGGAGACAGGGGGGAAGGATGGCTACACCTTC. Translating gives CASSLETGGKDGYTF.